A single sample is the source of the 24 T cell receptor beta chains below, sequenced in a study of blood T cell repertoires in COVID-19. Clones were read by immunoSEQ multiplex PCR, and TCRdb kept only the in-frame ones, dropping some. The sample includes fewer than 350,000 clones, approximately 85% seen only once; the top ten take around 7.8%. The sample taken for sequencing was peripheral blood. The receptors stem from a human donor in a cohort sampled during active COVID-19.

This clone came up many times. The chain joins TRBV18 to TRBJ2-3; D remains unclear. The CDR3 covers 16 residues. Trimming removed 6 bases at V and 2 bases at J, with 18 bases between. Germline V lookup: CDR1 KGHSH, CDR2 LQKENI. The CDR3 is CASSSSTLESTDTQYF. The DNA of the CDR3 is TGTGCCAGCTCGTCGTCTACCCTAGAGTCCACAGATACGCAGTATTTT.

J is TRBJ1-2 and V is TRBV7-9; D might be TRBD1 (5 bases). V shed 3 bases and J shed 8 bases, with 19 bases lying between them. This CDR3 is 15 amino acids long. Germline-derived CDR1 and CDR2 are SEHNR and FQNEAQ (reference sequence). The DNA for the CDR3 is TGTGCCAGCAGCTTTCTGTCAGACAGTACGGGCGGCTACACCTTC. As protein: CASSFLSDSTGGYTF.

The chain combines TRBV30 with TRBJ1-5, with D unclear. The V gene's germline CDR1 is GTSNPN and CDR2 SVGIG (reference sequence). The CDR3 has 13 residues. V shed 2 bases and J shed 4 bases, with 9 bases lying between them. In DNA, the CDR3 is TGTGCCTGGAGTCCGGAGCCTAATCAGCCCCAGCATTTT. Translated, it gives CAWSPEPNQPQHF.

The chain uses TRBV19 and TRBJ1-6; D is unclear. The CDR3 loop spans 17 amino acids. Germline CDR1 and CDR2: LNHDA and SQIVND (reference sequence). The ends were cut back, 4 bases at V and 1 base at J, with 14 bases in the middle. The CDR3, as DNA: TGTGCCAGTAGTACGATTCCGGGGATATCCTATAATTCACCCCTCCACTTT. Amino acids: CASSTIPGISYNSPLHF.

The chain is built from TRBV5-1 and TRBJ2-7; possible D gene TRBD2, 6 bases. Germline assignment: CDR1 SGHRS and CDR2 YFSETQ. CDR3 length equals 15 residues. Trimming pared 3 bases from V and 0 bases from J, leaving 13 bases between. The CDR3 here is CASSWSSGPSYEQYF. Here the CDR3 DNA reads TGCGCCAGCAGCTGGAGTAGCGGTCCCTCCTACGAGCAGTACTTC.

CDR3 sequence: CASSLFGTATTGELFF. The DNA for the CDR3 is TGTGCCAGCAGCTTGTTCGGGACAGCAACCACCGGGGAGCTGTTTTTT. The V and J genes are TRBV5-4 and TRBJ2-2, with 7 bases identical to TRBD1. Losses at the gene ends were 1 base for V and 4 bases for J; bases not matched to a gene: 7. Germline V lookup: CDR1 SGHNT, CDR2 YYREEE (reference sequence). There are 16 residues in the CDR3. The whole variable domain, filled in from reference TRBV5-4 and TRBJ2-2, reads ETGVTQSPTHLIKTRGQQVTLRCSSQSGHNTVSWYQQALGQGPQFIFQYYREEENGRGNFPPRFSGLQFPNYSSELNVNALELDDSALYLCASSLFGTATTGELFFGEGSRLTVL.

The chain employs TRBV30 and TRBJ1-3, with 10 nucleotides matching TRBD1. Germline CDR1 GTSNPN, CDR2 SVGIG (reference sequence). The CDR3 sequence is 12 residues long. Trimming removed 8 bases from V and 5 bases from J; junction bases left unmatched: 3. Here the CDR3 DNA reads TGTGCCGGGACAGGGGCGAGAAACACCATATATTTT. This codes for CAGTGARNTIYF.

This clone was found once. The genes are TRBV11-3 and TRBJ2-1; D is unresolved. CDR1 and CDR2 from the germline V gene are SGHNT and YENEEA. Trimming took off 2 bases at V and 8 bases at J, with 10 bases between the two ends. The CDR3 loop spans 13 amino acids. The DNA of the CDR3 is TGTGCCAGCAGCTTATATCCACGGGATGAGCAGTTCTTC. It codes for CASSLYPRDEQFF.

This clone showed up just once. The rearrangement joins TRBV2 to TRBJ2-2; perhaps TRBD2 as D (5 bases). Germline CDR1 reads SNHLY; CDR2 reads FYNNEI. V lost 5 bases and J lost 6, with 10 bases in between. CDR3 size: 13 residues. In nucleotides, the CDR3 is TGTGCCAGCAGTAAGGCGGGCGCCGGGGAGCTGTTTTTT. Protein product: CASSKAGAGELFF. Drawing the rest from reference TRBV2 and TRBJ2-2, the complete variable domain is EPEVTQTPSHQVTQMGQEVILRCVPISNHLYFYWYRQILGQKVEFLVSFYNNEISEKSEIFDDQFSVERPDGSNFTLKIRSTKLEDSAMYFCASSKAGAGELFFGEGSRLTVL.

The rearrangement links TRBV18 to TRBJ1-3, with D maybe TRBD1 (6 bases). The CDR3 sequence is 16 residues long. V lost 7 bases and J 0 bases, leaving 16 bases between the germline ends. The V gene's germline CDR1 is KGHSH and CDR2 LQKENI. CDR3 in amino acids: CASLDSPPPSGNTIYF. CDR3 nucleotides: TGTGCCAGCTTGGACAGTCCGCCACCCTCTGGAAACACCATATATTTT.

Only a few counts were recorded for this clone. This CDR3 is also generated by other DNA sequences in the sample. This rearrangement joins TRBV7-3 to TRBJ2-3, with TRBD2 matching 8 bases. The CDR3 is 15 residues long. V dropped 4 bases and J dropped 1; count of bases not matched to a gene: 4. Germline V gene data show CDR1 as SGHTA and CDR2 as FQGTGA. As DNA, the CDR3 is TGTGCCAGCAGCTGGTCAGCGGGAGGCACAGATACGCAGTATTTT. It codes for CASSWSAGGTDTQYF.

This clone was seen only once. J is TRBJ2-1 and V is TRBV27; tentatively, D is TRBD1 (6 bases). Trimming removed 7 bases from V and 6 bases from J, with 22 bases in between. The germline gives CDR1 MNHEY, CDR2 SMNVEV (reference sequence). CDR3 length: 16 residues. The CDR3 DNA reads TGTGCCAGCACCCCCAGCAGGGTCAGGGGCGGCAATGAGCAGTTCTTC. Its translation: CASTPSRVRGGNEQFF.

This clone was seen only once. The rearrangement joins TRBV12-5 to TRBJ1-5; TRBD1 aligns across 7 bases. V lost 1 base to trimming and J lost 8 bases; unmatched junction nucleotides: 14. The germline gives CDR1 LGHNT, CDR2 FRNRAP. The CDR3 is 17 amino acids. The CDR3 reads CASGLGLGQALTEPQHF. The CDR3 DNA follows: TGTGCTAGTGGTTTGGGTCTCGGACAGGCGCTTACTGAGCCCCAGCATTTT.

V is TRBV19 and J is TRBJ1-2; D is undetermined. V lost 7 bases and J lost 0, with 9 bases in between. The length of the CDR3 is 13 residues. Germline V CDR1 and CDR2: LNHDA, SQIVND (reference sequence). The CDR3: CASTESANYGYTF. CDR3 nucleotide sequence: TGTGCCAGTACCGAGAGCGCTAACTATGGCTACACCTTC.

This clone came up a few times. This sequence joins TRBV2 and TRBJ2-7; D gene ambiguous. The CDR3 covers 13 residues. V was cut by 0 bases and J by 3 bases, with 6 bases left in between. CDR1 SNHLY and CDR2 FYNNEI come from the germline V gene. For the CDR3, the DNA is TGTGCCAGCAGTGAAGCGGCCAGCTACGAGCAGTACTTC. As protein: CASSEAASYEQYF.

The genes are TRBV13 and TRBJ2-5; D may be TRBD2 (6 bases). This CDR3 region has 17 residues. Germline V CDR1 and CDR2: PRHDT, FYEKMQ (reference sequence). V gave up 5 bases and J gave up 0 bases, with 19 bases separating them. The CDR3 DNA is TGTGCCAGCAGCCCCCGGTCCTTCGGGGGAAACCAAGAGACCCAGTACTTC. Its protein product is CASSPRSFGGNQETQYF.

The chain uses TRBV6-5 and TRBJ1-2; 8 bases match TRBD1. Trimming at V came to 4 bases and at J to 7 bases, leaving 11 bases not matched to a gene. This CDR3 has 15 residues. Germline V gives CDR1 MNHEY, CDR2 SVGAGI. CDR3 bases: TGTGCCAGCAGTTCCCAGGGGGCTGAGAGGGGTGGCTACACCTTC. Translation: CASSSQGAERGGYTF.

In nucleotides, the CDR3 is TGTGCCAGCAGTGGCAACGGAGCTTTCTTT. Translation gives CASSGNGAFF. J is TRBJ1-1 and V is TRBV2; D not certain. This CDR3 has 10 residues. V lost 4 bases to trimming and J lost 10 bases, with 7 bases between them. Germline assignment: CDR1 SNHLY and CDR2 FYNNEI.

The chain joins TRBV7-7 to TRBJ2-7; a weak D match, TRBD1 (5 bases). The germline V gene has CDR1 SSHAT and CDR2 FNYEAQ (reference sequence). V was cut by 5 bases and J by 6 bases, with 17 bases left in between. The CDR3 runs to 14 residues. The CDR3 is CASSPASGFGEQYF. The CDR3, as DNA: TGTGCCAGCAGCCCCGCCTCAGGGTTTGGCGAGCAGTACTTC. The full variable domain, its missing parts supplied by reference TRBV7-7 and TRBJ2-7, is GAGVSQSPRYKVTKRGQDVTLRCDPISSHATLYWYQQALGQGPEFLTYFNYEAQPDKSGLPSDRFSAERPEGSISTLTIQRTEQRDSAMYRCASSPASGFGEQYFGPGTRLTVT.

CDR3 DNA sequence: TGTGCCAGCAGCTCCCGGGACAGGGTCTATCCTGGGGCTTTCTTT. It translates to CASSSRDRVYPGAFF. The rearrangement joins TRBV11-3 to TRBJ1-1; 9 nucleotides line up with TRBD1. CDR3 size: 15 residues. V was clipped by 4 bases and J by 11 bases; unmatched bases: 14. Per the germline V gene, CDR1 is SGHNT and CDR2 is YENEEA.

This rearrangement joins TRBV6-1 to TRBJ1-1, with D possibly being TRBD1 (5 bases). Trimming stripped 2 bases from V and 8 bases from J, with 12 bases between. CDR3 length equals 13 residues. Per the germline V gene, CDR1 is MNHNS and CDR2 is SASEGT. The CDR3 nucleotides read TGTGCCAGCAGTGAAAGCAGGGTCACCGAAGCTTTCTTT. Protein product: CASSESRVTEAFF.

The rearrangement links TRBV3-1 (or the pseudogene TRBV3-2) to TRBJ2-7; D is ambiguous. Germline CDR1 and CDR2: LGHDT and YNNKEL (reference sequence). This CDR3 region has 14 residues. Trimming stripped 1 base from V and 0 bases from J, with 7 bases between. The CDR3 nucleotides read TGTGCCAGCAGCCAAGGGGCCAACTCCTACGAGCAGTACTTC. Translated, it gives CASSQGANSYEQYF.

CDR3 region: CASSQSGTGAYEQYF. For the CDR3, the DNA is TGTGCCAGCAGCCAAAGCGGGACAGGGGCCTACGAGCAGTACTTC. This sequence joins TRBV3-1 (or the pseudogene TRBV3-2) and TRBJ2-7; 10 bases match TRBD1. Germline V gene lookup returns CDR1 LGHDT and CDR2 YNNKEL (reference sequence). Losses at the gene ends were 2 bases for V and 2 bases for J; bases not matched to a gene: 3. This CDR3 comprises 15 residues.

This rearrangement joins TRBV7-9 to TRBJ2-3; no firm D call. CDR1 and CDR2 from the germline V gene are SEHNR and FQNEAQ (reference sequence). The CDR3 extends over 15 amino acids. The V gene lost 4 bases and the J gene lost 0 bases, with 11 bases spanning the gap. CDR3 region: CASSYRSLSTDTQYF. Written as DNA, the CDR3 is TGTGCCAGCAGCTACCGGTCCCTGAGCACAGATACGCAGTATTTT.